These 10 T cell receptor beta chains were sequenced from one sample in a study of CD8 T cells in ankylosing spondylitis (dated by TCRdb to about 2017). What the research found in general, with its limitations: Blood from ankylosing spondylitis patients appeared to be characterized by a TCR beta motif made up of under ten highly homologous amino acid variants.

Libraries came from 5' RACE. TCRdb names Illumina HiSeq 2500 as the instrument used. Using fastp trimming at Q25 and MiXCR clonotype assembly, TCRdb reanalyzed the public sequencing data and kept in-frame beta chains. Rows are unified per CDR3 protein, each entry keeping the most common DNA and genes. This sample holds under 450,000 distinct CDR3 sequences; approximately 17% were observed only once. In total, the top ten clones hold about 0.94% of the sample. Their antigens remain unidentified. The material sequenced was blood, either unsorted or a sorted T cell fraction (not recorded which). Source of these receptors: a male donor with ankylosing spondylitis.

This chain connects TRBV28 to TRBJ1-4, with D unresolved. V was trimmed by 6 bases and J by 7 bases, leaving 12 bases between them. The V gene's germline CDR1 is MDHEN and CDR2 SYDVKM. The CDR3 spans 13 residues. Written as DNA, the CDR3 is TGTGCCAGCAGGTCCACACTGGGTGAAAAACTGTTTTTT. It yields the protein CASRSTLGEKLFF.

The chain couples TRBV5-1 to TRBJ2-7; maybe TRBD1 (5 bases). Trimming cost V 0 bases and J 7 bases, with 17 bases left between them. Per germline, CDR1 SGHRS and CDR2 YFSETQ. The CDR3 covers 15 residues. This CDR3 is CASSLGGVGLGEQYF. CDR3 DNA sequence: TGCGCCAGCAGCTTGGGGGGCGTGGGCCTGGGAGAGCAGTACTTC.

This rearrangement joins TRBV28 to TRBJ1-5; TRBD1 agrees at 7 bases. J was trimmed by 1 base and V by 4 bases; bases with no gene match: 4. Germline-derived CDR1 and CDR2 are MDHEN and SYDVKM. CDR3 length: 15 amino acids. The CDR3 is CASSSQQGSNQPQHF. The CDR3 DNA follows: TGTGCCAGCAGTTCCCAACAGGGGAGCAATCAGCCCCAGCATTTT.

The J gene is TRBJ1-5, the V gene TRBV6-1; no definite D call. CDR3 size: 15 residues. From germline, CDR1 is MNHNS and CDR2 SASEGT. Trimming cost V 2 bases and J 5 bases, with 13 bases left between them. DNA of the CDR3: TGTGCCAGCAGTGAATTGACTGGGAGGGATCAGCCCCAGCATTTT. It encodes CASSELTGRDQPQHF.

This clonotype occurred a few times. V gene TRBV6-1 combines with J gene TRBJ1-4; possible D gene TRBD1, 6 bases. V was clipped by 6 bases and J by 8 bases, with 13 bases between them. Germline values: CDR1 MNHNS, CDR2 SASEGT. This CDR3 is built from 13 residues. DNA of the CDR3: TGTGCCAGCAGCCGGGGGCGCAAGGAAAAACTGTTTTTT. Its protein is CASSRGRKEKLFF.

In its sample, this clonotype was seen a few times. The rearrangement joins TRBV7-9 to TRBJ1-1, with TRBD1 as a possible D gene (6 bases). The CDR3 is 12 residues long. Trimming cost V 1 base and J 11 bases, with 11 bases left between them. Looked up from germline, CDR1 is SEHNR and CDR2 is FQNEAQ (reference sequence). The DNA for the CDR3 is TGTGCCAGCAGCTTAGACACAGGGTCGGCTTTCTTT. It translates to CASSLDTGSAFF. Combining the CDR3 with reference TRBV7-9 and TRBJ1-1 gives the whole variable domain DTGVSQNPRHKITKRGQNVTFRCDPISEHNRLYWYRQTLGQGPEFLTYFQNEAQLEKSRLLSDRFSAERPKGSFSTLEIQRTEQGDSAMYLCASSLDTGSAFFGQGTRLTVV.

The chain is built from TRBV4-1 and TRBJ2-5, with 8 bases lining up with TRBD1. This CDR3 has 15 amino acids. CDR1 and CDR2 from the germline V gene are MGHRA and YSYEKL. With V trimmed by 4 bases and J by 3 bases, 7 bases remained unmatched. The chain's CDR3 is CASSPRGQAEETQYF. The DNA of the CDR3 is TGCGCCAGCAGCCCGCGGGGACAGGCTGAAGAGACCCAGTACTTC.

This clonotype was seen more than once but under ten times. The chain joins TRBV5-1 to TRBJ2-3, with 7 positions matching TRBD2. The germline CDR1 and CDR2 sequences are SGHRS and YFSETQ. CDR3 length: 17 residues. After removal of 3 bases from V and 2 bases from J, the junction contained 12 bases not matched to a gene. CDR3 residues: CASSSDPLAAYTDTQYF. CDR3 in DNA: TGCGCCAGCAGCTCAGACCCCCTAGCGGCGTACACAGATACGCAGTATTTT.

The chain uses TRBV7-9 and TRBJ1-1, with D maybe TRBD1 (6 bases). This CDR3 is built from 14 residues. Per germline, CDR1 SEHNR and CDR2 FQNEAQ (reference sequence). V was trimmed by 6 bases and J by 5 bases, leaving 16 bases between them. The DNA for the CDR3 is TGTGCCAGCAGGCTACAGGGCCGGGAGACTGAAGCTTTCTTT. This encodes CASRLQGRETEAFF.

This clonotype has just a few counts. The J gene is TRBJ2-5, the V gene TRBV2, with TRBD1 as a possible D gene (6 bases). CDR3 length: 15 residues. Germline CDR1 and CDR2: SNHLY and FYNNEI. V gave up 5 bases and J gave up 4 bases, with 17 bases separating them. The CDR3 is CASSQQGREVETQYF. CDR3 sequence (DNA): TGTGCCAGCAGTCAACAGGGAAGGGAAGTAGAGACCCAGTACTTC.